These T cell receptor beta chains were read from a single sample in a study of T cell repertoires in cytomegalovirus infection. TCRdb processed the reads anew with MiXCR; each CDR3 protein has one entry. The sample shows approximately 160,000 distinct CDR3 sequences, more than 15% of them seen only once. Sample: CD8+ T cells from PBMCs. The receptors were sampled from a human donor in good health (CMV status not recorded). Some clones in this sample may be carry-over from other donors' samples. Each CDR3 is given with its conserved first and last residue. D genes are given only for firm matches. Expanded clones are given a class, and other clones once, few, many or no size at all.

>TRBV4-2|TRBJ2-7|.|.
TGTGCCAGCAGCCAAGATATGACGGGGGCCTCCTACGAGCAGTACTTC
CASSQDMTGASYEQYF
>TRBV28|TRBJ2-7|.|.
TGTGCCAGCAGGGCTGTTGACGTCTACGAGCAGTACTTC
CASRAVDVYEQYF
>TRBV7-2|TRBJ1-3|.|TRBD1
TGTGCCAGCAGCTTAGGACAGGGATTTATTGGGCCATCTGGAAACACCATATATTTT
CASSLGQGFIGPSGNTIYF
>TRBV28|TRBJ2-5|.|TRBD2
TGTGCCAGCGAGCACGGGGCTAGCGGGGTCCAAGAGACCCAGTACTTC
CASEHGASGVQETQYF
>TRBV7-2|TRBJ2-5|many|TRBD1
TGTGCCAGCAGGACAGGGGGCGTGGAGACCCAGTACTTC
CASRTGGVETQYF
>TRBV28|TRBJ2-1|few|TRBD2
TGTGCCAGCAAACTAGCGGGGGGGGGAGATGAGCAGTTCTTC
CASKLAGGGDEQFF
>TRBV6-8|TRBJ2-4|.|.
TGTGCCAGCAGTTACATGGGGGGTGGGAACATTCAGTACTTC
CASSYMGGGNIQYF
>TRBV4-2|TRBJ2-1|few|TRBD2
TGTGCCAGCAGCCAAGCTATCCGGGAGGGGAATGAGCAGTTCTTC
CASSQAIREGNEQFF
>TRBV6-2/TRBV6-3|TRBJ2-2|.|.
TGTGCCAGCAGACCCGTCGAGGCCGGGGAGCTGTTTTTT
CASRPVEAGELFF
>TRBV7-9|TRBJ2-4|few|.
TGTGCCAGCAGCCCCAGGAGCGGGCAAGCCAAAAACATTCAGTACTTC
CASSPRSGQAKNIQYF
>TRBV19|TRBJ1-1|.|TRBD1
TGTGCCAGTAGTATGACAGGGCGCTACAACACTGAAGCTTTCTTT
CASSMTGRYNTEAFF
>TRBV27|TRBJ1-2|few|.
TGTGCCAGTGGGATTGGGGGCGGCAGCTATGGCTACACCTTC
CASGIGGGSYGYTF
>TRBV29-1|TRBJ2-5|.|TRBD2
TGCAGCGTTGTACTAGCGGCGCCAGAAGAGACCCAGTACTTC
CSVVLAAPEETQYF
>TRBV7-9|TRBJ1-1|.|.
TGTGCCAGCAGCTTAGGGAAGAATCTAGCTTTCTTT
CASSLGKNLAFF
>TRBV15|TRBJ1-5|.|.
TGTGCCACCAGTCCGACACGAAATCAGCCCCAGCATTTT
CATSPTRNQPQHF
>TRBV12-3/TRBV12-4|TRBJ2-1|.|TRBD2
TGTGCCAGCAACCCGACTAGCGGGAGCTCCTACAATGAGCAGTTCTTC
CASNPTSGSSYNEQFF
>TRBV7-2|TRBJ2-6|.|.
TGTGCCAGCAGCTTAGTGGCAGCTACAGGGTCTAGCTCTGGGGCCAACGTCCTGACTTTC
CASSLVAATGSSSGANVLTF
>TRBV7-2|TRBJ1-1|many|.
TGTGCCAGCAGCGAGGGACGGGGGAACACTGAAGCTTTCTTT
CASSEGRGNTEAFF
>TRBV27|TRBJ2-7|few|TRBD1
TGTGCCAGCAGTTACGGGACAGATTACGAGCAGTACTTC
CASSYGTDYEQYF
>TRBV6-6|TRBJ1-3|few|.
TGTGCCAGCAGTTACCTTCTCGGCCCCGGAAACACCATATATTTT
CASSYLLGPGNTIYF
>TRBV7-6|TRBJ2-5|.|TRBD2
TGTGCCAGCAGCAGTAGTAGCGGGGGGCGCCAAGAGACCCAGTACTTC
CASSSSSGGRQETQYF
>TRBV6-2/TRBV6-3|TRBJ2-2|few|TRBD1
TGTGCCAGCAGCCGACTCTGGACAGGGGTATCCACCGGGGAGCTGTTTTTT
CASSRLWTGVSTGELFF
>TRBV7-3|TRBJ2-5|few|.
TGTGCCAGCAGCTTAGGAGGGGTCGAGACCCAGTACTTC
CASSLGGVETQYF
>TRBV11-2|TRBJ1-1|once|TRBD1
TGTGCCAGCAGCTTACCTCTCCTCGACAGGGGATCTGAAGCTTTCTTT
CASSLPLLDRGSEAFF
>TRBV29-1|TRBJ1-1|few|.
TGCAGCGTTGAAGGACTCTTGAACACTGAAGCTTTCTTT
CSVEGLLNTEAFF
>TRBV7-2|TRBJ2-7|.|.
TGTGCCAGCAGCTTAGTGCACGAGCAGTACTTC
CASSLVHEQYF
>TRBV27|TRBJ1-2|few|TRBD1
TGTGCCAGCAGCTTCGACAGGGCGTCTAACTATGGCTACACCTTC
CASSFDRASNYGYTF
>TRBV7-2|TRBJ2-1|many|TRBD1
TGTGCCAGCAGCCCAGGATGGACAGGATACAATGAGCAGTTCTTC
CASSPGWTGYNEQFF
>TRBV28|TRBJ2-7|few|TRBD1
TGTGCCAGCAGCCTGACCGGGACAGGGGGCGCCGAGCAGTACTTC
CASSLTGTGGAEQYF
>TRBV28|TRBJ2-1|.|TRBD2
TGTGCCAGCAGTTCCCCGGGACTAGCGGGGCCTTACAATGAGCAGTTCTTC
CASSSPGLAGPYNEQFF
>TRBV6-5|TRBJ1-2|few|TRBD1
TGTGCCAGCAGTTATAAGTTGAAACCGGGACAGGGGGCATTCGGCTATGGCTACACCTTC
CASSYKLKPGQGAFGYGYTF
>TRBV7-9|TRBJ2-2|few|.
TGTGCCAGCAGCTTAGGAGGGATCACCGGGGAGCTGTTTTTT
CASSLGGITGELFF
>TRBV6-5|TRBJ2-3|few|TRBD2
TGTGCCAGCAGTCCGACACTAGCGGGGGGCTTTTTTTACACAGATACGCAGTATTTT
CASSPTLAGGFFYTDTQYF
>TRBV6-5|TRBJ1-4|.|TRBD1
TGTGCCAGCAGTTACTCGTATTTCCAGACAGAGGGGGCCCGAAAAGGTCTGTTTTTT
CASSYSYFQTEGARKGLFF
>TRBV7-9|TRBJ2-3|few|.
TGTGCCAGCAGCGCCCCTGGGAGGAGGGCAGATACGCAGTATTTT
CASSAPGRRADTQYF
>TRBV29-1|TRBJ2-7|.|TRBD1
TGCAGCGGGATAACAGGGGGGGAGCAGTACTTC
CSGITGGEQYF
>TRBV24-1|TRBJ2-2|few|.
TGTGCCACCAGTGATTTGCGGGGATCCGGGGAGCTGTTTTTT
CATSDLRGSGELFF
>TRBV25-1|TRBJ1-2|many|.
TGTGCCAGCAGTGAATACGACAGGAGTGGCTACACCTTC
CASSEYDRSGYTF
>TRBV25-1|TRBJ2-1|many|.
TGTGCCAGCAGTGTAGCTACGGATGAGCAGTTCTTC
CASSVATDEQFF
>TRBV29-1|TRBJ2-4|few|TRBD1
TGCAGCATCTACGGGACAGCGAAGGGTGAAAACATTCAGTACTTC
CSIYGTAKGENIQYF
>TRBV7-9|TRBJ2-7|few|.
TGTGCCAGCAGCCCCTCTCCCCGGGCCTCGACCATCTCCTACGAGCAGTACTTC
CASSPSPRASTISYEQYF
>TRBV7-8|TRBJ1-1|many|TRBD1
TGTGCCAGCAGCTCCTTGGACAGGGGGGTCGAAGCTTTCTTT
CASSSLDRGVEAFF
>TRBV19|TRBJ2-1|.|.
TGTGCCACAGACGGGGAGGCCCCCCACAATGAGCAGTTCTTC
CATDGEAPHNEQFF
>TRBV7-2|TRBJ1-2|many|.
TGTGCCAGCAGCTTAGCGGGACATCAAGACTATGGCTACACCTTC
CASSLAGHQDYGYTF
>TRBV7-2|TRBJ2-2|.|.
TGTGCCAGCAGCTTAGCGCGGAGCGGGGAGCTGTTTTTT
CASSLARSGELFF
>TRBV6-6|TRBJ1-2|.|.
TGTGCCAGCACCCCATCGGCTTACTACTATGGCTACACCTTC
CASTPSAYYYGYTF
>TRBV6-2/TRBV6-3|TRBJ2-7|once|.
TGTGCCACCAGGTTTACTGGCGGGGGCTACTACGAGCAGTACTTC
CATRFTGGGYYEQYF
>TRBV13|TRBJ2-5|.|.
TGTGCCAGCAGCAACCGACAGTCGAAGACCCAGTACTTC
CASSNRQSKTQYF
>TRBV29-1|TRBJ2-7|few|.
TGCAGCGCCCGAGGGACACCGACTTACGAGCAGTACTTC
CSARGTPTYEQYF
>TRBV25-1|TRBJ2-7|.|.
TGTGCCAGCAGTGACGGGTACGAGCAGTACTTC
CASSDGYEQYF
>TRBV28|TRBJ1-4|.|TRBD1
TGTGCCAGCAGTAATCAGACCAGGGGGTTTAATGAAAAACTGTTTTTT
CASSNQTRGFNEKLFF